The 9 T cell receptor beta chains presented below share a single source sample, sequenced in a study of blood T cell repertoires in COVID-19. The method was immunoSEQ multiplex PCR; TCRdb's version includes in-frame clones alone and lacks a portion of them. The sample includes 130,000 or so clones, roughly 90% of them seen just once. The specimen was peripheral blood. These TCRs come from a man over 45 with acute or convalescent COVID-19.

The genes are TRBV5-4 and TRBJ2-7; D is uncertain. The CDR3 is 14 amino acids. The V gene's germline CDR1 is SGHNT and CDR2 YYREEE (reference sequence). V dropped 4 bases and J dropped 1 base, with 12 bases sitting between them. DNA of the CDR3: TGTGCCAGCAGCGAACCCGGGTTTTCCTACGAGCAGTACTTC. Protein sequence: CASSEPGFSYEQYF.

The CDR3 coding sequence is TGCAGCGTTGAAGTGTGGGACATAACCTTTAGGAGTGAAAAACTGTTTTTT. Amino acids: CSVEVWDITFRSEKLFF. This rearrangement joins TRBV29-1 to TRBJ1-4, with D perhaps TRBD1 (6 bases). V dropped 1 base and J dropped 7 bases, with 22 bases sitting between them. This CDR3 is built from 17 residues. Germline lookup yields CDR1 SQVTM and CDR2 ANQGSEA. The full variable domain, rest sourced from reference TRBV29-1 and TRBJ1-4, is SAVISQKPSRDICQRGTSLTIQCQVDSQVTMMFWYRQQPGQSLTLIATANQGSEATYESGFVIDKFPISRPNLTFSTLTVSNMSPEDSSIYLCSVEVWDITFRSEKLFFGSGTQLSVL.

The chain is built from TRBV9 and TRBJ2-7, with a possible D match to TRBD1 (6 bases). CDR3 length: 17 amino acids. Germline CDR1 and CDR2: SGDLS and YYNGEE. The ends were cut back, 0 bases at V and 4 bases at J, with 20 bases in the middle. The CDR3 DNA sequence: TGTGCCAGCAGCGTAGGACAGGACCTCCAAAATTCTTACGAGCAGTACTTC. Translated: CASSVGQDLQNSYEQYF.

V is TRBV9 and J is TRBJ1-6; D is undetermined. This CDR3 has 12 amino acids. The ends were cut back, 3 bases at V and 10 bases at J, with 8 bases in the middle. Germline assignment: CDR1 SGDLS and CDR2 YYNGEE. CDR3 nucleotides: TGTGCCAGCAGCGGTGGCGGCTCACCCCTCCACTTT. As protein: CASSGGGSPLHF. The entire variable domain, with the rest obtained from reference TRBV9 and TRBJ1-6, is as follows: DSGVTQTPKHLITATGQRVTLRCSPRSGDLSVYWYQQSLDQGLQFLIQYYNGEERAKGNILERFSAQQFPDLHSELNLSSLELGDSALYFCASSGGGSPLHFGNGTRLTVT.

The chain uses TRBV5-1 and TRBJ2-2; TRBD2 aligns across 8 bases. This CDR3 has 15 residues. Germline V gives CDR1 SGHRS, CDR2 YFSETQ. With 4 bases clipped from V and 4 bases from J, the junction kept 6 bases outside the gene matches. For the CDR3, the DNA is TGCGCCAGCAGCCCCTCCGGACTAGCCACCGGGGAGCTGTTTTTT. Protein: CASSPSGLATGELFF.

The rearrangement uses TRBV5-1 and TRBJ2-1; 12 bases agree with TRBD2. V shed 0 bases, J shed 1 base, and the junction held 5 bases outside the gene matches. Germline V gene lookup returns CDR1 SGHRS and CDR2 YFSETQ. This CDR3 comprises 18 residues. CDR3 amino acids: CASSLGLAGAKSYNEQFF. The CDR3 DNA is TGCGCCAGCAGCTTGGGACTAGCGGGAGCTAAGTCCTACAATGAGCAGTTCTTC.

The J gene is TRBJ1-6, the V gene TRBV14; D is uncertain. The germline V gene has CDR1 SGHDN and CDR2 FVKESK. This CDR3 is 19 amino acids long. V lost 0 bases and J lost 0, with 15 bases in between. This CDR3 is CASSQDLSGESSYNSPLHF. The CDR3, as DNA: TGTGCCAGCAGCCAAGATCTGTCCGGGGAGAGCTCCTATAATTCACCCCTCCACTTT.

The rearrangement joins TRBV24-1 to TRBJ1-1; 7 bases are a match to TRBD1. CDR3 length equals 16 residues. V lost 2 bases and J lost 5; bases outside the gene matches: 10. The germline V gene encodes CDR1 KGHDR and CDR2 SFDVKD. The CDR3 here is CATSDSDKGGYTEAFF. For the CDR3, the DNA is TGTGCCACCAGTGATTCAGATAAAGGGGGCTATACTGAAGCTTTCTTT.

The V gene is TRBV2, the J gene TRBJ1-3; 7 bases are a match to TRBD1. Per the germline V gene, CDR1 is SNHLY and CDR2 is FYNNEI. This CDR3 contains 18 residues. V shed 2 bases and J 0 bases; nucleotides not matched to a gene: 10. CDR3 in DNA: TGTGCCAGCAGTGAAACCCGGGACAGTCTTTTCTCTGGAAACACCATATATTTT. Amino acid sequence: CASSETRDSLFSGNTIYF. The variable domain in full, with the rest retrieved from reference TRBV2 and TRBJ1-3, is EPEVTQTPSHQVTQMGQEVILRCVPISNHLYFYWYRQILGQKVEFLVSFYNNEISEKSEIFDDQFSVERPDGSNFTLKIRSTKLEDSAMYFCASSETRDSLFSGNTIYFGEGSWLTVV.